The entry that follows covers one T cell receptor (beta chain) sequence. This entry comes from a study of blood T cell repertoires in COVID-19. At the level of the study: The origin of the acute and convalescent COVID-19 samples was the United States, Italy and Spain.

Measured with immunoSEQ multiplex PCR; TCRdb has only the in-frame clones, and not every one. The sample consists of over 60,000 clones, about four fifths of them appearing once. Germline V CDR1 and CDR2: GTSNPN, SVGIG (reference sequence). The V gene lost 5 bases and the J gene lost 7 bases, with 15 bases spanning the gap. The CDR3 runs 14 residues. The chain is built from TRBV30 and TRBJ1-6; no clear D. The material sequenced was peripheral blood. The sequence came from a human donor in a cohort sampled during active COVID-19. The DNA of the CDR3 is TGTGCCTGGGAGGAACTCCCGGGAAATTCACCCCTCCACTTT. This sequence encodes CAWEELPGNSPLHF.